Presented here are 13 T cell receptor beta chains from one specimen sequenced in a study of cytomegalovirus exposure and HLA in healthy donors. The PCR had 60 Vbeta and 13 Jbeta primers. Profiled with immunoSEQ multiplex PCR; TCRdb holds only in-frame clones, not every one. The top ten clones hold 2.7% of a sample with fewer than 150,000 clones, roughly 80% of them seen once. Material for sequencing was PBMCs. These receptors were obtained from a middle-aged woman in good health and CMV-seropositive.

This clone appeared once. This sequence joins TRBV11-2 and TRBJ1-3, with TRBD1 matching over 9 bases. The CDR3 consists of 16 residues. Per germline, CDR1 SGHAT and CDR2 FQNNGV. Losses at the gene ends were 5 bases for V and 2 bases for J; bases not matched to a gene: 7. In nucleotides, the CDR3 is TGTGCCAGCAGCAACCGGACAGGGGAGGCTGGAAACACCATATATTTT. Amino acid sequence: CASSNRTGEAGNTIYF.

The chain has TRBV7-8 and TRBJ2-5; 9 nucleotides line up with TRBD1. The J call may be mistaken, given a closer DNA end match to TRBJ2-7. This CDR3 comprises 14 residues. CDR1 is SGHVS, CDR2 FQNEAQ, per germline. The CDR3 loop reads CASSLSGQGYEQYF. CDR3 nucleotide sequence: TGTGCCAGCAGCTTATCGGGACAGGGCTACGAGCAGTACTTC.

This clone was found once. The junction does not match germline at one end; this may be a read error. The genes are TRBV6-5 and TRBJ1-2; D may be TRBD1 (6 bases). CDR3 length equals 14 residues. Germline CDR1 reads MNHEY; CDR2 reads SVGAGI. In DNA, the CDR3 is TGTGCCAGCAGTTACTCGACAGGCGATGGGGGCTACCCCTTC. It encodes CASSYSTGDGGYPF.

The chain employs TRBV5-6 and TRBJ2-7; 11 bases map to TRBD1. Germline CDR1 reads SGHDT; CDR2 reads YYEEEE. The CDR3 covers 17 residues. J was trimmed by 4 bases and V by 3 bases; bases with no gene match: 12. This CDR3 is CASSSGPGTGGVYEQYF. CDR3 coding DNA: TGTGCCAGCAGCTCAGGACCCGGGACAGGGGGAGTTTACGAGCAGTACTTC.

The chain is built from TRBV6-1 and TRBJ1-1; D not resolved. Germline CDR1 is MNHNS and CDR2 is SASEGT. The germline V and J ends were trimmed by 5 bases and 1 base, with 8 bases remaining between them. This CDR3 contains 13 residues. The CDR3 loop reads CASSPRENTEAFF. The CDR3 region has the DNA TGTGCCAGCAGTCCTCGGGAGAACACTGAAGCTTTCTTT.

The chain combines TRBV19 with TRBJ1-4; 7 bases fit TRBD1. CDR1 LNHDA and CDR2 SQIVND come from the germline V gene (reference sequence). Unmatched junction bases numbered 7, after V lost 8 bases and J lost 7 bases. The CDR3 covers 13 residues. CDR3 nucleotide sequence: TGTGCCAGTGGAGACAGGGCGGGTGAAAAACTGTTTTTT. It encodes CASGDRAGEKLFF.

This clone was seen just once. The rearrangement links TRBV18 to TRBJ1-2; 9 bases are shared with TRBD1. J gave up 5 bases and V 3 bases, and 7 bases lay outside the gene matches. The CDR3 covers 15 residues. Germline assignment: CDR1 KGHSH and CDR2 LQKENI. CDR3 residues: CASSPGTGPQYGYTF. The CDR3 DNA follows: TGTGCCAGCTCACCCGGGACAGGGCCCCAGTATGGCTACACCTTC.

This clone showed up just once. The V gene is TRBV7-2, the J gene TRBJ2-3; the match to TRBD2 covers 11 bases. V was pared by 0 bases and J by 4 bases, with 6 bases of the junction left unmatched. This CDR3 is built from 17 residues. Germline V gene sequence: CDR1 SGHTA, CDR2 FQGNSA. The CDR3 region is CASSLALTSGNSDTQYF. The CDR3 DNA is TGTGCCAGCAGCTTAGCCCTGACTAGCGGGAACTCAGATACGCAGTATTTT.

A few counts support this clone. V usage is TRBV7-3 and J usage is TRBJ2-7; possible D gene TRBD1, 6 bases. The CDR3 sequence is 14 residues long. V was cut by 5 bases and J by 0 bases, with 11 bases left in between. CDR1 and CDR2 from the germline V gene are SGHTA and FQGTGA. Here the CDR3 reads CASSKQGGSYEQYF. CDR3 sequence (DNA): TGTGCCAGCAGCAAACAGGGTGGCTCCTACGAGCAGTACTTC.

V is TRBV7-2 and J is TRBJ2-3; 12 positions match TRBD2. J lost 3 bases, V lost 6 bases, and 1 base had no gene match. Looked up from germline, CDR1 is SGHTA and CDR2 is FQGNSA. The CDR3 length is 14 residues. CDR3 region: CASSGTSGTDTQYF. CDR3 in DNA: TGTGCCAGCAGTGGGACTAGCGGGACAGATACGCAGTATTTT.

This sequence joins TRBV6-5 and TRBJ2-7; D is possibly TRBD2 (5 bases). This CDR3 has 15 amino acids. Germline CDR1 reads MNHEY; CDR2 reads SVGAGI. Trimming took off 2 bases at V and 2 bases at J, with 13 bases between the two ends. The CDR3 nucleotides read TGTGCCAGCAGTTACACGAGGGATACGACCTACGAGCAGTACTTC. Encoded protein: CASSYTRDTTYEQYF.

The J gene is TRBJ1-3, the V gene TRBV18; D is unresolved. This CDR3 has 16 residues. From germline, CDR1 is KGHSH and CDR2 LQKENI. V lost 1 base and J lost 0, with 10 bases in between. The CDR3 DNA follows: TGTGCCAGCTCACCACTTACTGCGGACTCTGGAAACACCATATATTTT. Protein sequence: CASSPLTADSGNTIYF.

V gene TRBV6-6 combines with J gene TRBJ2-2; the D gene is possibly TRBD1 (6 bases). The ends were cut back, 2 bases at V and 3 bases at J, with 10 bases in the middle. CDR1 is MNHNY and CDR2 is SVGAGI in the germline V gene (reference sequence). The CDR3 is 15 amino acids. The chain's CDR3 is CASSYANRDTGELFF. The CDR3 DNA follows: TGTGCCAGCAGTTACGCAAACAGGGACACCGGGGAGCTGTTTTTT.